This T cell receptor beta chain was observed in a study of blood T cell repertoires in COVID-19. Whole-study context: The United States, Italy and Spain supplied acute and convalescent COVID-19 samples. Nucleic acid was either cDNA or gDNA, and it came from T cells, B-cell-depleted T cells, or PBMCs.

Authors' data handling: Reference gene primers were amplified, and this amplification served to estimate nucleated cell counts. The protocol was immunoSEQ multiplex PCR, while the TCRdb copy is restricted to in-frame clones and leaves out a portion. The V and J calls and clone size come from that table; D and trimming were worked out from the DNA. This table holds around 56,000 clones, approximately 89% found once. The CDR3 has 15 amino acids. Trimming cost V 6 bases and J 7 bases; bases outside gene matches: 10. The germline gives CDR1 SGHTA, CDR2 FQGNSA. The sample was peripheral blood. The chain couples TRBV7-2 to TRBJ1-5; TRBD1 aligns across 9 bases. This clonotype was obtained from a man in his fifties or sixties with active or convalescent COVID-19. This chain's CDR3 is CASSPGTGSGQPQHF. The CDR3 bases are TGTGCCAGCAGTCCCGGGACAGGGTCGGGACAGCCCCAGCATTTT.